This T cell receptor beta chain was observed in a study of shared clonotypes between healthy human individuals. Findings and caveats of the study: A reduction in generation probabilities was seen for non-shared clonotypes relative to those shared by all four donors.

All donors were Caucasian adults living in Nashville, Tennessee. About this clone itself: As yet, its antigen is unknown.

After removal of 8 bases from V and 4 bases from J, the junction contained 8 bases not matched to a gene. The CDR3 runs to 16 residues. CDR1 is SEHNR, CDR2 FQNEAQ, per germline (reference sequence). Clones were sequenced by immunoSEQ multiplex PCR, and TCRdb holds only the in-frame ones, with some missing. The sample lists 2 million to 2.5 million clones, around 90% occurring once. The TCR originated in a man aged 18 to 29 in good health. Some clones in this sample may be carry-over from other donors' samples. The material sequenced was naive CD4+ T cells from PBMCs. Subset meaning: CD45RA+ positively selected. V and J are TRBV7-9 and TRBJ2-5; 15 nucleotides match TRBD2. In DNA form, the CDR3 reads TGTGCCAGCGGGAGAGGACTAGCGGGAGGGCCAGAGACCCAGTACTTC. Its translation: CASGRGLAGGPETQYF.